These T cell receptor beta chains were read from a single sample in a study of blood T cells in healthy people across ages. TCRdb used MiXCR to reprocess the 5' RACE reads, holding one entry per CDR3 protein. The data show roughly 800,000 distinct CDR3 sequences, with more than 25% seen just once and under 3% held by the top ten. The sample was also reused in another study, on T cells of mothers and their children.

The sequenced sample was blood. All receptors derive from a boy younger than 18 in good health. Both conserved end residues are part of each CDR3. The D gene is left open where the match is weak. Some rows have no size entry. The others give once, few or many, or a class for an expanded clone.

CDR3 DNA	CDR3 protein	J gene	V gene	clone size	CDR3 length	D gene
TGTGCCAGCAACCCCTCCGGGACGCCCTCCTACGAGCAGTACTTC	CASNPSGTPSYEQYF	TRBJ2-7	TRBV28	few	15	NA
TGCGCCAGCAGCCCGGGACTAGCGGGGGGGCTATCCAAAAACATTCGGTACTTC	CASSPGLAGGLSKNIRYF	TRBJ2-4	TRBV4-1	few	18	TRBD2
TGCAGTGCTTACCTTAATGAAAAACTGTTTTTT	CSAYLNEKLFF	TRBJ1-4	TRBV20-1	few	11	NA
TGTGCCAGCAGCTTAATAGGGGGGCAACCCCTCCACTTT	CASSLIGGQPLHF	TRBJ1-6	TRBV7-3	few	13	NA
TGCAGTGCTAGAAAAAGAGAGCAGTTCTTC	CSARKREQFF	TRBJ2-1	TRBV20-1	NA	10	NA
TGTGCCAGTAGTCCACAGGGCTCTCGAGGCCTCGAGCAGTACTTC	CASSPQGSRGLEQYF	TRBJ2-7	TRBV19	few	15	NA
TGTGCCAGCATGGGCACTGAAGCTTTCTTT	CASMGTEAFF	TRBJ1-1	TRBV12-3/TRBV12-4	NA	10	NA
TGTGCCAGCACGGGAAAGGGGATTGAGAAGACCCAGTACTTC	CASTGKGIEKTQYF	TRBJ2-5	TRBV12-3/TRBV12-4	few	14	NA
TGCGCCAGCAGCCGACAGGGTCCGAACACCGGGGAGCTGTTTTTT	CASSRQGPNTGELFF	TRBJ2-2	TRBV5-1	few	15	TRBD1
TGTGCCAGCAGCTCCACCGGGACAGGGCCCTACGAGCAGTACTTC	CASSSTGTGPYEQYF	TRBJ2-7	TRBV5-4	NA	15	TRBD1
TGTGCCAGCAGCTTCCAGCGGGGGGCCCAAGAGACCCAGTACTTC	CASSFQRGAQETQYF	TRBJ2-5	TRBV5-8	few	15	TRBD2
TGCGCCAGCAGCCCACGCTTCAACACTGAAGCTTTCTTT	CASSPRFNTEAFF	TRBJ1-1	TRBV5-1	few	13	NA
TGTGCCAGCAGCCAACTGTCGGGGGGTGGTCAAGAGACCCAGTACTTC	CASSQLSGGGQETQYF	TRBJ2-5	TRBV4-2	few	16	TRBD2
TGTGCCAGCAGCCCGGGACTAGCGCACGAGCAGTACTTC	CASSPGLAHEQYF	TRBJ2-7	TRBV7-8	few	13	TRBD2
TGTGCCAGCAGCCCCGACAGGGGGCGGGCAGATACGCAGTATTTT	CASSPDRGRADTQYF	TRBJ2-3	TRBV12-3/TRBV12-4	NA	15	TRBD1
TGTGCCAGCTCTGAGACTGCATCCTACGAGCAGTACTTC	CASSETASYEQYF	TRBJ2-7	TRBV6-5	NA	13	NA
TGTGCCAGCAGCTTAGCAGGGGGTAAAGGTGTCGAGCAGTACTTC	CASSLAGGKGVEQYF	TRBJ2-7	TRBV7-8	NA	15	NA
TGCAGTATTAGCGGGGGGTCCTACGAGCAGTACTTC	CSISGGSYEQYF	TRBJ2-7	TRBV20-1	few	12	TRBD2
TGTGCCAGCAGCTTACTCGGACAGGGGGCATACAATGAGCAGTTCTTC	CASSLLGQGAYNEQFF	TRBJ2-1	TRBV7-2	NA	16	TRBD1
TGCAGTGCTAGAGATCAATCCGGCGGAAACACCATATATTTT	CSARDQSGGNTIYF	TRBJ1-3	TRBV20-1	few	14	NA
TGTGCCAGCAGTTCCAGCGGGGCCGGAGAAGAGACCCAGTACTTC	CASSSSGAGEETQYF	TRBJ2-5	TRBV6-2/TRBV6-3	few	15	TRBD2
TGTGCCACCAGTTCCGGACAGGGGGCAGAGTACACTGAAGCTTTCTTT	CATSSGQGAEYTEAFF	TRBJ1-1	TRBV24-1	few	16	TRBD1
TGTGCCAGCAGCCGCGGACAGGGGGCTGGTGAAAAACTGTTTTTT	CASSRGQGAGEKLFF	TRBJ1-4	TRBV7-6	NA	15	TRBD1
TGTGCCAGCAGAATCACGCCGGGACCAACCTACGAGCAGTACTTC	CASRITPGPTYEQYF	TRBJ2-7	TRBV6-5	few	15	NA
TGTGCCAGCAGCTTAGATTTGGGTAGCCTAGCGGGTACAGGCGGGACAGATACGCAGTATTTT	CASSLDLGSLAGTGGTDTQYF	TRBJ2-3	TRBV11-2	NA	21	TRBD2
TGTGCCAGCAGCTTACCAGGCCTAGCGGGGAGACAGACCCAGTACTTC	CASSLPGLAGRQTQYF	TRBJ2-5	TRBV7-9	NA	16	TRBD2
TGTGCTAGTGGTACCGGGACTAGTCAAGAGACCCAGTACTTC	CASGTGTSQETQYF	TRBJ2-5	TRBV12-5	NA	14	TRBD2
TGTGCCAGCAGCTTAGCGGAGCGAGAGACCCAGTACTTC	CASSLAERETQYF	TRBJ2-5	TRBV7-3	NA	13	NA
TGTGCCAGCTCACCGGAACTAGCGGGGAAGTATGAGCAGTTCTTC	CASSPELAGKYEQFF	TRBJ2-1	TRBV18	few	15	TRBD2
TGTGCCAGCAGTCTCAGGTCGGAGGGCCTGGGAAATTCACCCCTCCACTTT	CASSLRSEGLGNSPLHF	TRBJ1-6	TRBV2	few	17	NA
TGTGCCACCAGCAGCGGCCCTAGGGCAGCGTTAGTTTACGAGCAGTACTTC	CATSSGPRAALVYEQYF	TRBJ2-7	TRBV15	NA	17	NA
TGCAGTGTTAGCGCGGGTTCCTCCTACGAGCAGTACTTC	CSVSAGSSYEQYF	TRBJ2-7	TRBV20-1	once	13	NA
TGTGCCAGCAGCTTAAAACTAGCGGGGTATAATGAGCAGTTCTTC	CASSLKLAGYNEQFF	TRBJ2-1	TRBV7-9	few	15	TRBD2